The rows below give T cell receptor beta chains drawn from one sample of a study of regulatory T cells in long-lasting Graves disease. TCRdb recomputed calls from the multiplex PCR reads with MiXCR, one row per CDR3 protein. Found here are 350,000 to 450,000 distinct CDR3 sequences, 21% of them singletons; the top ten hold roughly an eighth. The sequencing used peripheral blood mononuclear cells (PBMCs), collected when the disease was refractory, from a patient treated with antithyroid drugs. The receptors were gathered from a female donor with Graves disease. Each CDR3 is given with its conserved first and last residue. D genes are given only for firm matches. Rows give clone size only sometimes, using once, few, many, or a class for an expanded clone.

CDR3 DNA: TGTGCCAGCACCTCGTCGGCGACAGGCCCGTATGGCTACACCTTC; CDR3 protein: CASTSSATGPYGYTF; J gene: TRBJ1-2; D gene: NA; V gene: TRBV12-3/TRBV12-4; clone size: many
CDR3 DNA: TGTGCCAGCAGCCACACAGGGGGTGAAGAGACCCAGTACTTC; CDR3 protein: CASSHTGGEETQYF; J gene: TRBJ2-5; D gene: TRBD1; V gene: TRBV3-1; clone size: few
CDR3 DNA: TGTGCCAGCAGCCTTACAGGGGGCGCAAAAGAGACCCAGTACTTC; CDR3 protein: CASSLTGGAKETQYF; J gene: TRBJ2-5; D gene: TRBD1; V gene: TRBV7-3; clone size: many
CDR3 DNA: TGTGCCAGCAGTCTCGGACAGACAGGCTACACCTTC; CDR3 protein: CASSLGQTGYTF; J gene: TRBJ1-2; D gene: NA; V gene: TRBV5-8; clone size: many
CDR3 DNA: TGTGCCTGGAGCGGTGGCCCTCCGCTAGCCAAAAACATTCAGTACTTC; CDR3 protein: CAWSGGPPLAKNIQYF; J gene: TRBJ2-4; D gene: NA; V gene: TRBV30; clone size: NA
CDR3 DNA: TGTGCCAGCAGCTCAGAAAATCAGGGGGGCACTGAAGCTTTCTTT; CDR3 protein: CASSSENQGGTEAFF; J gene: TRBJ1-1; D gene: TRBD1; V gene: TRBV11-2; clone size: many
CDR3 DNA: TGCGCCAGCAGCTTACAGGAAGGCGGAGGCTATGGCTACACCTTC; CDR3 protein: CASSLQEGGGYGYTF; J gene: TRBJ1-2; D gene: NA; V gene: TRBV5-1; clone size: NA
CDR3 DNA: TGTGCCAGCAGCTGGTTTATGCGGGCCTACGAGCAGTACTTC; CDR3 protein: CASSWFMRAYEQYF; J gene: TRBJ2-7; D gene: NA; V gene: TRBV7-3; clone size: few
CDR3 DNA: TGTGCCAGCAGTCCCTCGCTAGCGCCGACGTTGTGGAATGAGCAGTTCTTC; CDR3 protein: CASSPSLAPTLWNEQFF; J gene: TRBJ2-1; D gene: NA; V gene: TRBV12-3/TRBV12-4; clone size: NA
CDR3 DNA: TGTGCCAGCAGCGTGGCTAGCGGGAGCTCAGATACGCAGTATTTT; CDR3 protein: CASSVASGSSDTQYF; J gene: TRBJ2-3; D gene: TRBD2; V gene: TRBV9; clone size: few
CDR3 DNA: TGTGCCAGCAGTAACGACAGGTATAGCAATCAGCCCCAGCATTTT; CDR3 protein: CASSNDRYSNQPQHF; J gene: TRBJ1-5; D gene: NA; V gene: TRBV6-1; clone size: many
CDR3 DNA: TGTGCCAGCAGCCGTGGGGGGGAGACTGAAGCTTTCTTT; CDR3 protein: CASSRGGETEAFF; J gene: TRBJ1-1; D gene: NA; V gene: TRBV5-5; clone size: few
CDR3 DNA: TGTGCCAGCAGCTGGGACAGGGGGCCTGGCTACACCTTC; CDR3 protein: CASSWDRGPGYTF; J gene: TRBJ1-2; D gene: TRBD1; V gene: TRBV7-9; clone size: once
CDR3 DNA: TGTGCCTTAGGACAGCTCAATCAGCCCCAGCATTTT; CDR3 protein: CALGQLNQPQHF; J gene: TRBJ1-5; D gene: NA; V gene: TRBV28; clone size: many
CDR3 DNA: TGTGCCATCAGGCCAACGGTACAGGGAGGGTTCTACGAGCAGTACTTC; CDR3 protein: CAIRPTVQGGFYEQYF; J gene: TRBJ2-7; D gene: NA; V gene: TRBV10-3; clone size: many
CDR3 DNA: TGTGCCAGCAGTTTATACGACAGGGAGGCTTTCTTT; CDR3 protein: CASSLYDREAFF; J gene: TRBJ1-1; D gene: TRBD1; V gene: TRBV28; clone size: many
CDR3 DNA: TGCAGTGCTGGGATTGGGACAGGGGACACGGCATCTTTCTTT; CDR3 protein: CSAGIGTGDTASFF; J gene: TRBJ1-1; D gene: TRBD1; V gene: TRBV20-1; clone size: many
CDR3 DNA: TGTGCCAGCAGCTTAGAGGCCAGGGTCCAAGAGACCCAGTACTTC; CDR3 protein: CASSLEARVQETQYF; J gene: TRBJ2-5; D gene: NA; V gene: TRBV11-2; clone size: many
CDR3 DNA: TGTGCCAGCAGTCAAGGGGTCTACAATGAGCAGTTCTTC; CDR3 protein: CASSQGVYNEQFF; J gene: TRBJ2-1; D gene: NA; V gene: TRBV3-1; clone size: few
CDR3 DNA: TGTGCCAGCAGTCTCGAGCAACTAGCGGGAGGGCCTTTTTACACCGGGGAGCTGTTTTTT; CDR3 protein: CASSLEQLAGGPFYTGELFF; J gene: TRBJ2-2; D gene: TRBD2; V gene: TRBV28; clone size: many
CDR3 DNA: TGTGCCAGCAGCACGACAGCGAACACCGGGGAGCTGTTTTTT; CDR3 protein: CASSTTANTGELFF; J gene: TRBJ2-2; D gene: NA; V gene: TRBV12-3/TRBV12-4; clone size: many
CDR3 DNA: TGTGCCATCAGTGAGAACCCAGGGGCCCAAGGCTATGGCTACACCTTC; CDR3 protein: CAISENPGAQGYGYTF; J gene: TRBJ1-2; D gene: NA; V gene: TRBV10-3; clone size: many
CDR3 DNA: TGTGCCAGCAGGACGATAAACTCTGGGGCCAACGTCCTGACTTTC; CDR3 protein: CASRTINSGANVLTF; J gene: TRBJ2-6; D gene: NA; V gene: TRBV6-2/TRBV6-3; clone size: NA
CDR3 DNA: TGCAGTGCTAGAGATATCCCCGCGACTAGCGGGAAGACCTACGAGCAGTACTTC; CDR3 protein: CSARDIPATSGKTYEQYF; J gene: TRBJ2-7; D gene: TRBD2; V gene: TRBV20-1; clone size: few
CDR3 DNA: TGTGCCAGCAGTTCTCTAGCGGGGGTATACAATGAGCAGTTCTTC; CDR3 protein: CASSSLAGVYNEQFF; J gene: TRBJ2-1; D gene: TRBD2; V gene: TRBV28; clone size: NA
CDR3 DNA: TGTGCCAGTAGGCCAACCGGGACTAGCGTTGCCTACGAGCAGTACTTC; CDR3 protein: CASRPTGTSVAYEQYF; J gene: TRBJ2-7; D gene: TRBD2; V gene: TRBV19; clone size: few
CDR3 DNA: TGTGCCAGCAGTTTGAGTGGGCAAACCTACGAGCAGTACTTC; CDR3 protein: CASSLSGQTYEQYF; J gene: TRBJ2-7; D gene: NA; V gene: TRBV28; clone size: many
CDR3 DNA: TGCAGCGTTGAAACGAGGGAGAGGTACGAGCAGTACTTC; CDR3 protein: CSVETRERYEQYF; J gene: TRBJ2-7; D gene: NA; V gene: TRBV29-1; clone size: few
CDR3 DNA: TGCGCCAGCAGTGCCGACAGTCCCTCTGGGGAGCAGTACTTC; CDR3 protein: CASSADSPSGEQYF; J gene: TRBJ2-7; D gene: NA; V gene: TRBV10-1; clone size: many
CDR3 DNA: TGTGCCAGCAGTTTCTCGATCTCCGGGGAGCTGTTTTTT; CDR3 protein: CASSFSISGELFF; J gene: TRBJ2-2; D gene: NA; V gene: TRBV27; clone size: many
CDR3 DNA: TGTGCCAGCAGAGAACAGGGGGCCGGGGCCAACGTCCTGACTTTC; CDR3 protein: CASREQGAGANVLTF; J gene: TRBJ2-6; D gene: TRBD1; V gene: TRBV27; clone size: few